The T cell receptor beta chain under discussion was sequenced for a study of blood T cell repertoires in COVID-19. In the study overall: The United States, Italy and Spain supplied acute and convalescent COVID-19 samples. Sources were T cells, B-cell-depleted T cells, or PBMCs; the material itself was cDNA or gDNA.

Germline V CDR1 and CDR2: SGHTA, FQGNSA. V trimming: 1 base; J trimming: 4 bases; junction bases outside the gene matches: 5. The CDR3 loop spans 15 amino acids. Sequenced by immunoSEQ multiplex PCR; TCRdb stores in-frame clones only, minus some. The sample consists of approximately 130,000 clones, about 76% of them appearing once. The origin of this receptor is an older woman with active or convalescent COVID-19. The sequenced material came from peripheral blood. The rearrangement joins TRBV7-2 to TRBJ1-2; 8 positions agree with TRBD1. The CDR3 reads CASSLDQGAGYGYTF. The CDR3 DNA follows: TGTGCCAGCAGCTTAGACCAGGGGGCCGGCTATGGCTACACCTTC.